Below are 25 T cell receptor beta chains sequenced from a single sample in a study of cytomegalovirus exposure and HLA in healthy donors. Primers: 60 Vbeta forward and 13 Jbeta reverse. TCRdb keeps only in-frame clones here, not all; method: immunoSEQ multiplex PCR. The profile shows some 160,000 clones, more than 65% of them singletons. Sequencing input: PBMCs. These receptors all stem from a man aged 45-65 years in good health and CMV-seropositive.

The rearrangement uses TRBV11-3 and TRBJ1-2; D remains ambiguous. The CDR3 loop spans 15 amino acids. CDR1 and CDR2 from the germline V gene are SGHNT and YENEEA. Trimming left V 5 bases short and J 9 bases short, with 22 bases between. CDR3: CASSPRSHGLHSYTF. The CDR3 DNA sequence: TGTGCCAGCAGCCCCAGGTCCCACGGTCTGCATAGCTACACCTTC.

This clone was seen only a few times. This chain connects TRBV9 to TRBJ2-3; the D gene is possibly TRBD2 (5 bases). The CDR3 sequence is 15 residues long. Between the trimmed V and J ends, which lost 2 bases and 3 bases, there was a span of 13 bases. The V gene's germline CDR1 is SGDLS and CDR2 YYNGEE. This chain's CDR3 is CASSVGRGGTDTQYF. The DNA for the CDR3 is TGTGCCAGCAGCGTCGGACGGGGTGGGACAGATACGCAGTATTTT.

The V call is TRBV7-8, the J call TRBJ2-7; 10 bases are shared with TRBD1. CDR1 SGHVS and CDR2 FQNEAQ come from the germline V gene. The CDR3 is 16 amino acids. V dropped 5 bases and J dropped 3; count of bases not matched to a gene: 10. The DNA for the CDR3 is TGTGCCAGCAGCGCTTGGACAGGGGGAACCCTCTACGAGCAGTACGTC. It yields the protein CASSAWTGGTLYEQYV.

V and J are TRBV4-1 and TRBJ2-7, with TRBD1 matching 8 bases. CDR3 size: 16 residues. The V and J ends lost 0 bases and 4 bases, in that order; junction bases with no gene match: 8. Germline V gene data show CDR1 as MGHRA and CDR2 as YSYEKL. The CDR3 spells CASSQEPPGGLYEQYF. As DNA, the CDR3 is TGCGCCAGCAGCCAAGAACCCCCAGGGGGCTTATACGAGCAGTACTTC.

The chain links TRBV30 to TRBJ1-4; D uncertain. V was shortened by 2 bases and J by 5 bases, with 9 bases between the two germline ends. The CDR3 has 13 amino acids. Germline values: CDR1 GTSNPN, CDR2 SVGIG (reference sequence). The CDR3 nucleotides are TGTGCCTGGAGTTCAAGTACAAATGAAAAACTGTTTTTT. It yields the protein CAWSSSTNEKLFF.

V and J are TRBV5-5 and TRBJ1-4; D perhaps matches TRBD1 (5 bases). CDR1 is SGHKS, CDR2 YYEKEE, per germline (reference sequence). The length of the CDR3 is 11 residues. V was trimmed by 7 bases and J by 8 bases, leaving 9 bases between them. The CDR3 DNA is TGTGCCAGCCGGGGGGGGGAAAAACTGTTTTTT. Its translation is CASRGGEKLFF.

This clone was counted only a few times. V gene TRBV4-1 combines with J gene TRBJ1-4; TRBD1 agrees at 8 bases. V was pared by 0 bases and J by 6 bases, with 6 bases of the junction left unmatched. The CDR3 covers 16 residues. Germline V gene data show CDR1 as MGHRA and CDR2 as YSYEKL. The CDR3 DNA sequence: TGCGCCAGCAGCCAAGAGGTGACAGGGGCGCATGAAAAACTGTTTTTT. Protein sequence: CASSQEVTGAHEKLFF.

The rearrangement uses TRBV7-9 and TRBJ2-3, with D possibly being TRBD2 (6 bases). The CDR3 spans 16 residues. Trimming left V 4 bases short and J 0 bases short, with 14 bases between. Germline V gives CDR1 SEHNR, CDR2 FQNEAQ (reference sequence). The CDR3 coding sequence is TGTGCCAGCAGCTCCAACCTAGCGCTTAGCACAGATACGCAGTATTTT. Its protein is CASSSNLALSTDTQYF.

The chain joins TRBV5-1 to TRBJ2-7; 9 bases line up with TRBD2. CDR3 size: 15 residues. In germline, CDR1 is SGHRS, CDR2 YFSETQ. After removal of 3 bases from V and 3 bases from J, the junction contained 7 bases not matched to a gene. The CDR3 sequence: CASSSSAGGHYEQYV. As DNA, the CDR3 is TGCGCCAGCAGCTCTTCAGCGGGGGGACACTACGAGCAGTACGTC.

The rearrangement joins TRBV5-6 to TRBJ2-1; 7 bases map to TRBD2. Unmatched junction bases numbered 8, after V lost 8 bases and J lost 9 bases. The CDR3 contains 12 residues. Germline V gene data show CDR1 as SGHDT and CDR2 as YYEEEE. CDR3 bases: TGTGCCAGTATGGGGGGGGAAGGTGAGCAGTTCTTC. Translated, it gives CASMGGEGEQFF. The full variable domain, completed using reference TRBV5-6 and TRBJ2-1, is DAGVTQSPTHLIKTRGQQVTLRCSPKSGHDTVSWYQQALGQGPQFIFQYYEEEERQRGNFPDRFSGHQFPNYSSELNVNALLLGDSALYLCASMGGEGEQFFGPGTRLTVL.

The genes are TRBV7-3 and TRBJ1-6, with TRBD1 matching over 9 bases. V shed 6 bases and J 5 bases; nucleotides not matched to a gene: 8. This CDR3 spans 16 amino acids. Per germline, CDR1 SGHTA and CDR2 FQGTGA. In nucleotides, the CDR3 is TGTGCCAGCAGATCAACAGGGGGCGTTAATAATTCACCCCTCCACTTT. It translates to CASRSTGGVNNSPLHF. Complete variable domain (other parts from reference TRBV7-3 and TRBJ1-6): GAGVSQTPSNKVTEKGKYVELRCDPISGHTALYWYRQSLGQGPEFLIYFQGTGAADDSGLPNDRFFAVRPEGSVSTLKIQRTERGDSAVYLCASRSTGGVNNSPLHFGNGTRLTVT.

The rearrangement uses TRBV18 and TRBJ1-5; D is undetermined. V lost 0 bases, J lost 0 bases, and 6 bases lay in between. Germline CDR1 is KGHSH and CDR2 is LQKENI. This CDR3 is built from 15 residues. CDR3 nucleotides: TGTGCCAGCTCACCACCGCCAGGTAGCAATCAGCCCCAGCATTTT. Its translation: CASSPPPGSNQPQHF.

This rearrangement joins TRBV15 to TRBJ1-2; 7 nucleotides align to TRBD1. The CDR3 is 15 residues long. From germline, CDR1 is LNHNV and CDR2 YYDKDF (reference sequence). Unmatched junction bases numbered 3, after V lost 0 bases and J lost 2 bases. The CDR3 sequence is CATSRERGPNYGYTF. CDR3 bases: TGTGCCACCAGCAGAGAGAGGGGGCCAAACTATGGCTACACCTTC.

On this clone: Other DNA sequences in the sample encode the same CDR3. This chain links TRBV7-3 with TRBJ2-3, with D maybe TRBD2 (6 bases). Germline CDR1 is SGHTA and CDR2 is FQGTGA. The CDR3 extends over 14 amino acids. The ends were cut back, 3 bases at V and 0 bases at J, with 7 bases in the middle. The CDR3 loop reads CASSLGTSTDTQYF. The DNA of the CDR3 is TGTGCCAGCAGCTTGGGGACTAGCACAGATACGCAGTATTTT.

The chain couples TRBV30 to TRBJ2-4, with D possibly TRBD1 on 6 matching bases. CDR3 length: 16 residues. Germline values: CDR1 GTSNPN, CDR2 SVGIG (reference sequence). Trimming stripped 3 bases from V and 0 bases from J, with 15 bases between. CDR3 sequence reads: CAWSDWDTLAKNIQYF. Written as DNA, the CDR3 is TGTGCCTGGAGCGACTGGGACACTTTAGCCAAAAACATTCAGTACTTC.

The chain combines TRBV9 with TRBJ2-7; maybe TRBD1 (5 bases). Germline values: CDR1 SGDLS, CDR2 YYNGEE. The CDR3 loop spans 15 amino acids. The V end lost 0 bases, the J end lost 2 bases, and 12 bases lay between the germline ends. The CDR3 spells CASSVAPGRAYEQYF. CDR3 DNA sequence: TGTGCCAGCAGCGTAGCCCCCGGCAGGGCCTACGAGCAGTACTTC. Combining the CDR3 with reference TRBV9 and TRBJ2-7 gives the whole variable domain DSGVTQTPKHLITATGQRVTLRCSPRSGDLSVYWYQQSLDQGLQFLIQYYNGEERAKGNILERFSAQQFPDLHSELNLSSLELGDSALYFCASSVAPGRAYEQYFGPGTRLTVT.

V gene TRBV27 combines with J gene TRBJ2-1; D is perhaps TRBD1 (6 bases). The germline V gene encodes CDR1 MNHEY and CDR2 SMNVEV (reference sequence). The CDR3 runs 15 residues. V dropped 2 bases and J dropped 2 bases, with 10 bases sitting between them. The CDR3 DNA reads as TGTGCCAGCAGTTTACGAACAGGGACCTACAATGAGCAGTTCTTC. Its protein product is CASSLRTGTYNEQFF.

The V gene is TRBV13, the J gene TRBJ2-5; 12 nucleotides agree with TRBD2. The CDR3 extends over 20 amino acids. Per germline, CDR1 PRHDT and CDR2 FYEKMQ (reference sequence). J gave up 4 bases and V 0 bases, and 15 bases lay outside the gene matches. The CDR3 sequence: CASSLGPVRTSGKSPETQYF. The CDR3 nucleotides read TGTGCCAGCAGCTTAGGTCCCGTTAGGACTAGCGGGAAATCCCCAGAGACCCAGTACTTC.

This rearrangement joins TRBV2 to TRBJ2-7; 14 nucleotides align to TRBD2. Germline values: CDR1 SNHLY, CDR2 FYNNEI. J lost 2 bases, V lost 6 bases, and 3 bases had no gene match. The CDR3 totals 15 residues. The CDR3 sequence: CASSQGLAGAYEQYV. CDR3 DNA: TGTGCCAGCAGCCAGGGACTAGCGGGAGCCTACGAGCAGTACGTC.

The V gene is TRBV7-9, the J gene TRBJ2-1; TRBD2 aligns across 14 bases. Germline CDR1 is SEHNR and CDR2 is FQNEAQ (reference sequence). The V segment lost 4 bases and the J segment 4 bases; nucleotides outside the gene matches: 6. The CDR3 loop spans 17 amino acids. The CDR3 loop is CASSSGLAGVGYNEQFF. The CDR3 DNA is TGTGCCAGCAGCTCGGGACTAGCGGGAGTGGGGTACAATGAGCAGTTCTTC.

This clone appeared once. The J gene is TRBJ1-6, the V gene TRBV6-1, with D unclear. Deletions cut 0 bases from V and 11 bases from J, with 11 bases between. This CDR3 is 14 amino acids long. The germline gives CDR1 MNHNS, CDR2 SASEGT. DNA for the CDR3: TGTGCCAGCAGTGAAGCGGGCAGGTTCCCACCCCTCCACTTT. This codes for CASSEAGRFPPLHF.

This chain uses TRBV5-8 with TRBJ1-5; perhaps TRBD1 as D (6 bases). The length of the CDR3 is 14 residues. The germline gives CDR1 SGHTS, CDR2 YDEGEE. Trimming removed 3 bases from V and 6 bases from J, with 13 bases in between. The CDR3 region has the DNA TGTGCCAGCAGCTCGGGCCGGGGGGCTCAGCCCCAGCATTTT. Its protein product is CASSSGRGAQPQHF.

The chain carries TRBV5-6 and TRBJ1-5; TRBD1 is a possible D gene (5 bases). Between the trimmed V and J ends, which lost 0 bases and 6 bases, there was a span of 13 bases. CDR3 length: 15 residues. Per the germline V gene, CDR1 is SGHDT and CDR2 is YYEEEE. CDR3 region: CASSLAAGSSQPQHF. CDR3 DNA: TGTGCCAGCAGCTTGGCCGCAGGGTCCAGTCAGCCCCAGCATTTT.

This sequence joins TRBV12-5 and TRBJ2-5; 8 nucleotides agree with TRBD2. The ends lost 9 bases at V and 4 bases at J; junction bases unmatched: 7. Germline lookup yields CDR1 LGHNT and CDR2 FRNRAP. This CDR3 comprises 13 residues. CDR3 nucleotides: TGTGCTAGCGAGGGACTAGGGGCAGAGACCCAGTACTTC. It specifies CASEGLGAETQYF. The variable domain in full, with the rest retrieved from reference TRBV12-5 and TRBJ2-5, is DARVTQTPRHKVTEMGQEVTMRCQPILGHNTVFWYRQTMMQGLELLAYFRNRAPLDDSGMPKDRFSAEMPDATLATLKIQPSEPRDSAVYFCASEGLGAETQYFGPGTRLLVL.

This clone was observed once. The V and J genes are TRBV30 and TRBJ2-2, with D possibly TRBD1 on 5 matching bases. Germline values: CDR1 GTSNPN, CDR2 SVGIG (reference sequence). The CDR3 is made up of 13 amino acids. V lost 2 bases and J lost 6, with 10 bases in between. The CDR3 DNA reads TGTGCCTGGAGTAGAGCAGGGCCCGGGGAGCTGTTTTTT. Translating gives CAWSRAGPGELFF.